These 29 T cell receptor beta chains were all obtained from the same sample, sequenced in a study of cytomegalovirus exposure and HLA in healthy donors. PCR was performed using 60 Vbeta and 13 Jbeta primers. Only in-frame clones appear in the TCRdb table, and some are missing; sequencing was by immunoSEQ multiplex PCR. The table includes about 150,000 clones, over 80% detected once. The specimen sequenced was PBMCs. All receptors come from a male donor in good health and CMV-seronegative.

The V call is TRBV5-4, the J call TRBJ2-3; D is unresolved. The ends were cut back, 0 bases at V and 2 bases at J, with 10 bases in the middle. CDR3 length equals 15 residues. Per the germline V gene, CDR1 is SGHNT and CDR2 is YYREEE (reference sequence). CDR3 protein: CASSLGVGVTDTQYF. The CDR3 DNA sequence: TGTGCCAGCAGCTTGGGAGTAGGAGTCACAGATACGCAGTATTTT. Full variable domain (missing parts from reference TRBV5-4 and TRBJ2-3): ETGVTQSPTHLIKTRGQQVTLRCSSQSGHNTVSWYQQALGQGPQFIFQYYREEENGRGNFPPRFSGLQFPNYSSELNVNALELDDSALYLCASSLGVGVTDTQYFGPGTRLTVL.

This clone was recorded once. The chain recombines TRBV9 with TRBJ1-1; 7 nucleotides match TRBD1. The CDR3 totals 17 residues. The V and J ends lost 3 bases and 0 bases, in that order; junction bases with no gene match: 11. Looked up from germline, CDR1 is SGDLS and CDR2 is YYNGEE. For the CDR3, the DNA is TGTGCCAGCAGCGCCACAGGGGACCTGTTAGTGAACACTGAAGCTTTCTTT. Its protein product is CASSATGDLLVNTEAFF. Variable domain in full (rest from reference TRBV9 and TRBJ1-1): DSGVTQTPKHLITATGQRVTLRCSPRSGDLSVYWYQQSLDQGLQFLIQYYNGEERAKGNILERFSAQQFPDLHSELNLSSLELGDSALYFCASSATGDLLVNTEAFFGQGTRLTVV.

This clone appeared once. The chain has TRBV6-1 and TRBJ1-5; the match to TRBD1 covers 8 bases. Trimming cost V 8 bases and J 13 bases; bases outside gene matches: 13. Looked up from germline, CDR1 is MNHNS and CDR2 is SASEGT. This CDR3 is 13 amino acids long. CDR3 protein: CASDDRGSNPQHF. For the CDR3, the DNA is TGTGCCAGCGACGACAGGGGAAGCAATCCACAGCATTTT.

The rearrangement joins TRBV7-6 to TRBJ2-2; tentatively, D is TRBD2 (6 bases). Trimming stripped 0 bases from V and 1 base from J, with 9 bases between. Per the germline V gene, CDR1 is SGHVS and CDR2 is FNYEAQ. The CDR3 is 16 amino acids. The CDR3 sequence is CASSLAPGGNTGELFF. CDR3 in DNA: TGTGCCAGCAGCTTAGCCCCCGGGGGGAACACCGGGGAGCTGTTTTTT.

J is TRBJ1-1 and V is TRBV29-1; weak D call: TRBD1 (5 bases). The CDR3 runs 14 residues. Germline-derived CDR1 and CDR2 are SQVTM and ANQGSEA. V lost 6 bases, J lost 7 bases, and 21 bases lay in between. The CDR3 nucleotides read TGCAGCGTAATACGTGGAGGGGTCCGGGTTGAAGCTTTCTTT. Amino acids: CSVIRGGVRVEAFF.

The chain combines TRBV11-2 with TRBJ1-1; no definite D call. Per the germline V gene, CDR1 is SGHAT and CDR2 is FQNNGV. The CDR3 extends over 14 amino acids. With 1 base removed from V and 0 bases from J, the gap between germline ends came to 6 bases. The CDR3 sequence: CASSLVSVNTEAFF. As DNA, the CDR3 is TGTGCCAGCAGCTTAGTATCGGTGAACACTGAAGCTTTCTTT.

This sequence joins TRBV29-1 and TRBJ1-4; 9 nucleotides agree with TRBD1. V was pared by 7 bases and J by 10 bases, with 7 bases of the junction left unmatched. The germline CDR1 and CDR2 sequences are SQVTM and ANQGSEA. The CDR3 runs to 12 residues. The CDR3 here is CSGRSQGAKLFF. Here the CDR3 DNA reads TGCAGCGGGAGATCACAGGGGGCAAAACTGTTTTTT.

This CDR3 is CASSHVNTEAFF. For the CDR3, the DNA is TGTGCCAGCAGCCATGTAAACACTGAAGCTTTCTTT. The chain has TRBV14 and TRBJ1-1; D is unresolved. The V end lost 3 bases, the J end lost 2 bases, and 4 bases lay between the germline ends. Germline loops: CDR1 SGHDN, CDR2 FVKESK. The CDR3 length is 12 residues.

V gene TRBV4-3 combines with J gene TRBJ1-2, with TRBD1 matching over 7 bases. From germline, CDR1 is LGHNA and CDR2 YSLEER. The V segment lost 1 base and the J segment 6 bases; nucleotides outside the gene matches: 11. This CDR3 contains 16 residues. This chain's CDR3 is CASSQGIAGGGDGYTF. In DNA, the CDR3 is TGCGCCAGCAGCCAAGGGATAGCAGGGGGAGGTGATGGCTACACCTTC.

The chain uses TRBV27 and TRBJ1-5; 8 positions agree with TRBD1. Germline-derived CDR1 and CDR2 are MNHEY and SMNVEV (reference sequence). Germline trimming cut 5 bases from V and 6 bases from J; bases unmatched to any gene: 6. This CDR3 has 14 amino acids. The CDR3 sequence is CASSRQGAVQPQHF. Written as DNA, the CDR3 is TGTGCCAGCAGTCGTCAGGGGGCTGTTCAGCCCCAGCATTTT.

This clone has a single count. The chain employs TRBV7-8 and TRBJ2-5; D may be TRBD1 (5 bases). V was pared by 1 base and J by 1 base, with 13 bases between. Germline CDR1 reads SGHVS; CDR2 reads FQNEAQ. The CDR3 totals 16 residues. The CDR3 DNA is TGTGCCAGCAGCTTAGTGTTATCGACAGCCCAAGAGACCCAGTACTTC. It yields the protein CASSLVLSTAQETQYF.

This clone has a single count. The CDR3 DNA reads as TGTGCCTGGAGTGAGCGGGGGCACACAGATACGCAGTATTTT. It codes for CAWSERGHTDTQYF. The chain uses TRBV30 and TRBJ2-3, with 8 bases aligning to TRBD2. The CDR3 sequence is 14 residues long. V gave up 1 base and J gave up 2 bases; unmatched junction bases: 2. CDR1 is GTSNPN and CDR2 is SVGIG in the germline V gene (reference sequence).

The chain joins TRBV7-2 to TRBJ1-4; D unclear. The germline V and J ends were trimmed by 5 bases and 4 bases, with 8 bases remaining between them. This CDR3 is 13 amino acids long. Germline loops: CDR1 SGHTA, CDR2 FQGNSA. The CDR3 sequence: CASSPGLNEKLFF. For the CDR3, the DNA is TGTGCCAGCAGCCCAGGCCTTAATGAAAAACTGTTTTTT.

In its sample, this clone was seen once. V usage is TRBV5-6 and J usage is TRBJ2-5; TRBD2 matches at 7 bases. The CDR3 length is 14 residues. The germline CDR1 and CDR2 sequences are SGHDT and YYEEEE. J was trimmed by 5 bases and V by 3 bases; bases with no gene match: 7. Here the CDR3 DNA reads TGTGCCAGCAGCTGGAGAGCGGGGACCGAGACCCAGTACTTC. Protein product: CASSWRAGTETQYF. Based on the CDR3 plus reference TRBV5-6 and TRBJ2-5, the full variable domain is DAGVTQSPTHLIKTRGQQVTLRCSPKSGHDTVSWYQQALGQGPQFIFQYYEEEERQRGNFPDRFSGHQFPNYSSELNVNALLLGDSALYLCASSWRAGTETQYFGPGTRLLVL.

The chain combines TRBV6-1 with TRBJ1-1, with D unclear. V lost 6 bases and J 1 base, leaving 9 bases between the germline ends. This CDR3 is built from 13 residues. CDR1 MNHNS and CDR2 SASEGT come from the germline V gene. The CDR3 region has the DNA TGTGCCAGCAGCGCCTCGCGGAACACTGAAGCTTTCTTT. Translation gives CASSASRNTEAFF.

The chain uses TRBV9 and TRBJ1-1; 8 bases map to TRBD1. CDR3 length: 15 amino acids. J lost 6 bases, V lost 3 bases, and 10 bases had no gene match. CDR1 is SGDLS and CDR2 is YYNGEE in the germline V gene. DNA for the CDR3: TGTGCCAGCAGCGAGGGACAGGCCTTTAACGCTGAAGCTTTCTTT. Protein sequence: CASSEGQAFNAEAFF.

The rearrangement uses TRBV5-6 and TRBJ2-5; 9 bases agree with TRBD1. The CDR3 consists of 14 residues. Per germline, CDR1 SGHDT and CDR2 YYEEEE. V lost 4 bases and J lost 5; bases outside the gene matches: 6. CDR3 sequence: CASSGTGRPETQYF. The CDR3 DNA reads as TGTGCCAGCAGCGGGACAGGGCGACCTGAGACCCAGTACTTC.

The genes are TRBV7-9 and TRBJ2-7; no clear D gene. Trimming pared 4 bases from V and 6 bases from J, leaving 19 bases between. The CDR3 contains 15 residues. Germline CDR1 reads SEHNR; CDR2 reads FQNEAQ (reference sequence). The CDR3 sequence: CASSSTAAALSEQYF. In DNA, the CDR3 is TGTGCCAGCAGCTCAACCGCGGCGGCTCTCTCCGAGCAGTACTTC.

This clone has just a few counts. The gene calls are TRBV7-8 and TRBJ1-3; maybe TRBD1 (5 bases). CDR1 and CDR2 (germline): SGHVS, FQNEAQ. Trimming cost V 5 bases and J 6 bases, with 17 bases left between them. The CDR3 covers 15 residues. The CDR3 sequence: CASSPWEGQLNTIYF. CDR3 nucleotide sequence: TGTGCCAGCAGCCCATGGGAGGGGCAGCTAAACACCATATATTTT.

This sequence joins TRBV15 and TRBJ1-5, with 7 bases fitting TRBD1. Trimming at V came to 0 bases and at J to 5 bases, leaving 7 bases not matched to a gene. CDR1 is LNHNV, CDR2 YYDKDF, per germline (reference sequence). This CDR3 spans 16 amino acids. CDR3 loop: CATSRDEGAWYQPQHF. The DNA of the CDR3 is TGTGCCACCAGCAGAGACGAGGGGGCTTGGTATCAGCCCCAGCATTTT.

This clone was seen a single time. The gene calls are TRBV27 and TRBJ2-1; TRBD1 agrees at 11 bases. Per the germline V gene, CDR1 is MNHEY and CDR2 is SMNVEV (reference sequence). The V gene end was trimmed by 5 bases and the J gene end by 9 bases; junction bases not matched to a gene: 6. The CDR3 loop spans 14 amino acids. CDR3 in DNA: TGTGCCAGCAGTCCCGGGACAGGGGGTGCTGAGCAGTTCTTC. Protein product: CASSPGTGGAEQFF.

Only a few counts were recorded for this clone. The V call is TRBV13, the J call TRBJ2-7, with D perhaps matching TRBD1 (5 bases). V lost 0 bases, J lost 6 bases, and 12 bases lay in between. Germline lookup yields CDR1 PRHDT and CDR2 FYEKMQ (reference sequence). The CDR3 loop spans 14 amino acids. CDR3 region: CASSLGRDGREQYF. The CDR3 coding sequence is TGTGCCAGCAGCTTAGGCAGGGATGGGCGCGAGCAGTACTTC.

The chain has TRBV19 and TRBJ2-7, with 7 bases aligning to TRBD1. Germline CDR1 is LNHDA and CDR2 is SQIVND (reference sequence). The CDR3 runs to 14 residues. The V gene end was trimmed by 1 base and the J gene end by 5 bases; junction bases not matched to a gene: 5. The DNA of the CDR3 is TGTGCCAGTAGTATAGGACAGGGACAGCACGAGCAGTACTTC. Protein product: CASSIGQGQHEQYF.

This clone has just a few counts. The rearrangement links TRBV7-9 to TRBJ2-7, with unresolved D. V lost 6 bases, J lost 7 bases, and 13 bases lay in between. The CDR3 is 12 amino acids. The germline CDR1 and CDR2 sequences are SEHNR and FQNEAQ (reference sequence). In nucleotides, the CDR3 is TGTGCCAGCAGTAACACCGACTGGGAGCAGTACTTC. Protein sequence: CASSNTDWEQYF. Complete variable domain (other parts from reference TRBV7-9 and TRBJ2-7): DTGVSQNPRHKITKRGQNVTFRCDPISEHNRLYWYRQTLGQGPEFLTYFQNEAQLEKSRLLSDRFSAERPKGSFSTLEIQRTEQGDSAMYLCASSNTDWEQYFGPGTRLTVT.

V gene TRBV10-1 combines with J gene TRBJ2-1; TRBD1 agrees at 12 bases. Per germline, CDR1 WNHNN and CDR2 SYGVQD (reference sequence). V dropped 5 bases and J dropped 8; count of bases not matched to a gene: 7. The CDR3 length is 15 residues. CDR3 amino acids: CASSKTGTGGHEQFF. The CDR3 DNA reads TGCGCCAGCAGTAAAACCGGGACAGGGGGCCATGAGCAGTTCTTC.

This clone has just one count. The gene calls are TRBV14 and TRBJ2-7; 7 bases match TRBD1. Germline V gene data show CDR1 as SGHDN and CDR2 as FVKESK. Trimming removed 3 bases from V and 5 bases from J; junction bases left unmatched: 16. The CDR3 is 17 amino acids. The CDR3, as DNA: TGTGCCAGCAGCCAGCAAAAGATGTCCCACAGGGGTCACGAGCAGTACTTC. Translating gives CASSQQKMSHRGHEQYF.

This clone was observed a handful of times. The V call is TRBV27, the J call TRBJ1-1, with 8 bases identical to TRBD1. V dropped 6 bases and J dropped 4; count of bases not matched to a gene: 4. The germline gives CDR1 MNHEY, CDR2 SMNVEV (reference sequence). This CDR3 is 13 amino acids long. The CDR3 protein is CASSFDRGTEAFF. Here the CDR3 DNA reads TGTGCCAGCAGCTTCGACAGGGGCACTGAAGCTTTCTTT.

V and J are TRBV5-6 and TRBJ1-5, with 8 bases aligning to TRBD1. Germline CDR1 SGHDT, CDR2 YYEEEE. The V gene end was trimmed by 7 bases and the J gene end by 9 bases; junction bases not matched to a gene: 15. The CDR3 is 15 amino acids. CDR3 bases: TGTGCCAGCCATAGGCTCAGGGGGCTAGTAACGCCCCAGCATTTT. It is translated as CASHRLRGLVTPQHF. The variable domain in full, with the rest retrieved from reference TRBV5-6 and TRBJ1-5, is DAGVTQSPTHLIKTRGQQVTLRCSPKSGHDTVSWYQQALGQGPQFIFQYYEEEERQRGNFPDRFSGHQFPNYSSELNVNALLLGDSALYLCASHRLRGLVTPQHFGDGTRLSIL.

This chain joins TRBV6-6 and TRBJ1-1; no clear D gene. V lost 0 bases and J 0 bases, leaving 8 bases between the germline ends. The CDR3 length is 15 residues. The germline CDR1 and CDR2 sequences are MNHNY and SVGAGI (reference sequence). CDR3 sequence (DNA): TGTGCCAGCAGTTACTCGACACTGGTGAACACTGAAGCTTTCTTT. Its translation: CASSYSTLVNTEAFF.